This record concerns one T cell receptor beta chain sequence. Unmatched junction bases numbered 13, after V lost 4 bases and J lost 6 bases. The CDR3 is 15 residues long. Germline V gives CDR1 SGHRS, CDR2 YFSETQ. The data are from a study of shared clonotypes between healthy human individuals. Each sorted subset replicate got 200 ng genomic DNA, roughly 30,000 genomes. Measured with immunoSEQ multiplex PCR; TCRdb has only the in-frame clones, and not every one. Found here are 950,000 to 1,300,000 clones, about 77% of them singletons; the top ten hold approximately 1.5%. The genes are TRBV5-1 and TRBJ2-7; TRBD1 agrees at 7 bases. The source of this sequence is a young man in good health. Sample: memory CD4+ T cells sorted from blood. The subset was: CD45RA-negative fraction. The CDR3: CASSPQDRPPGEQYF. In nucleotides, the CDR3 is TGCGCCAGCAGCCCCCAGGACAGGCCCCCCGGCGAGCAGTACTTC. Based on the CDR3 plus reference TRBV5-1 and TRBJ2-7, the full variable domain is KAGVTQTPRYLIKTRGQQVTLSCSPISGHRSVSWYQQTPGQGLQFLFEYFSETQRNKGNFPGRFSGRQFSNSRSEMNVSTLELGDSALYLCASSPQDRPPGEQYFGPGTRLTVT.